This T cell receptor beta chain was identified in a study of blood T cell repertoires in COVID-19. This CDR3 contains 15 residues. The germline gives CDR1 KGHDR, CDR2 SFDVKD. V lost 3 bases to trimming and J lost 5 bases; unmatched junction nucleotides: 4. Repertoires were generated with immunoSEQ multiplex PCR, while TCRdb's copy carries only in-frame clones and drops some. Among 80,000 or so clones listed, roughly four fifths were seen once. The material sequenced was peripheral blood. The sequence came from an elderly man with acute or convalescent COVID-19. This chain joins TRBV24-1 and TRBJ2-1; 9 nucleotides align to TRBD2. For the CDR3, the DNA is TGTGCCACCAGTGATAGCGGGGGGTCGCACAATGAGCAGTTCTTC. Its translation: CATSDSGGSHNEQFF.